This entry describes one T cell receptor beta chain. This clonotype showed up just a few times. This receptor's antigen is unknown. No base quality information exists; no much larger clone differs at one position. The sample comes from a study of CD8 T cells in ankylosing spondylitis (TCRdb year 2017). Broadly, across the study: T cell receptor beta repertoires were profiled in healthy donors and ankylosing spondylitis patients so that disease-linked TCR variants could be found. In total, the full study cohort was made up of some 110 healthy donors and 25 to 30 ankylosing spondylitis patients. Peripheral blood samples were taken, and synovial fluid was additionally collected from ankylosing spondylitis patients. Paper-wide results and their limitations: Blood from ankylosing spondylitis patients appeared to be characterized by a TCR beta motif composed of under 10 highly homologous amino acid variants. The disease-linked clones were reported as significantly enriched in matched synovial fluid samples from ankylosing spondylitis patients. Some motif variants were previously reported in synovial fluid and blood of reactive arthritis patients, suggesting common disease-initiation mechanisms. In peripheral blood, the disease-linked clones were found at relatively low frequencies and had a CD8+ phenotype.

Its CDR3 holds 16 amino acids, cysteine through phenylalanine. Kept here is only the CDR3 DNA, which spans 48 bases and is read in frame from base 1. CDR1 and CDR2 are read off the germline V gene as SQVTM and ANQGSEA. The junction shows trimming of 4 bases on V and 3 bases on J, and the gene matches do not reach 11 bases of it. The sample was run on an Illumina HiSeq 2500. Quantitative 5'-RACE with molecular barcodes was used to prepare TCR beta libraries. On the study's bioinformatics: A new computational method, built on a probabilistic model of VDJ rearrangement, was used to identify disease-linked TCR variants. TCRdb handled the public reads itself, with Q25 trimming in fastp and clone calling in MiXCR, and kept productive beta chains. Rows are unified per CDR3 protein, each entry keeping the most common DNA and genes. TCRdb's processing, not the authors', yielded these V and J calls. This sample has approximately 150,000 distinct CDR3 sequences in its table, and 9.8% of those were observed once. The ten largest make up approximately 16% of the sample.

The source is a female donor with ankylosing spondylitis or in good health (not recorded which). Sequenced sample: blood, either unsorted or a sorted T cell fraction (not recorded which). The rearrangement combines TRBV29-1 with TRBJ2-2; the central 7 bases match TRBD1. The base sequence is TGCAGCGTTGTCCTACAGGGGCAGGAGGACACCGGGGAGCTGTTTTTT. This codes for CSVVLQGQEDTGELFF.